Below, 29 T cell receptor beta chains from the same sample are listed, as sequenced in a study of identifying expanded T cells in peripheral blood. The repertoire was sequenced with immunoSEQ multiplex PCR; TCRdb's copy has only in-frame clones and lacks some. The sample has approximately 100,000 clones, almost 90% seen once. Input material: blood. These receptors all stem from a person aged 18 to 75 in good health.

This chain uses TRBV11-1 with TRBJ2-7, with D perhaps matching TRBD1 (6 bases). The CDR3 covers 17 residues. Per germline, CDR1 SGHAT and CDR2 FQDESV (reference sequence). Trimming pared 5 bases from V and 2 bases from J, leaving 22 bases between. CDR3 loop: CASSLDVRGQTTYEQYF. CDR3 sequence (DNA): TGTGCCAGCAGCCTAGATGTCAGGGGCCAGACTACCTACGAGCAGTACTTC.

This chain uses TRBV27 with TRBJ2-5; D gene unclear. The ends were cut back, 3 bases at V and 7 bases at J, with 6 bases in the middle. The CDR3 spans 11 residues. The germline gives CDR1 MNHEY, CDR2 SMNVEV (reference sequence). CDR3 region: CASSFLGTQYF. The CDR3 nucleotides read TGTGCCAGCAGTTTTTTGGGGACCCAGTACTTC.

The chain uses TRBV29-1 and TRBJ2-1; 8 positions match TRBD1. V shed 7 bases and J 7 bases; nucleotides not matched to a gene: 6. Germline CDR1 is SQVTM and CDR2 is ANQGSEA. The CDR3 spans 12 residues. The DNA for the CDR3 is TGCAGCGCTGGGAGACAGGGGAATGAGCAGTTCTTC. Translation gives CSAGRQGNEQFF.

This rearrangement joins TRBV6-4 to TRBJ1-1; perhaps TRBD1 as D (6 bases). Germline CDR1 reads MRHNA; CDR2 reads SNTAGT. V dropped 6 bases and J dropped 7 bases, with 15 bases sitting between them. This CDR3 contains 13 residues. CDR3 DNA sequence: TGTGCCAGCAGCCTAACCTTACAGGGTGAAGCTTTCTTT. Its protein product is CASSLTLQGEAFF.

This clone was counted a single time. This rearrangement joins TRBV18 to TRBJ1-3, with D perhaps matching TRBD1 (5 bases). The V gene's germline CDR1 is KGHSH and CDR2 LQKENI. The ends were cut back, 4 bases at V and 4 bases at J, with 11 bases in the middle. The CDR3 has 14 residues. CDR3 residues: CASSLRDDGNTIYF. CDR3 DNA sequence: TGTGCCAGCTCACTTCGGGACGACGGAAACACCATATATTTT.

The chain carries TRBV27 and TRBJ2-7; perhaps D is TRBD1 or TRBD2 (6 bases each). Trimming took off 7 bases at V and 5 bases at J, with 15 bases between the two ends. The CDR3 contains 13 residues. Germline V gene sequence: CDR1 MNHEY, CDR2 SMNVEV (reference sequence). Written as DNA, the CDR3 is TGTGCCAGCACGGCCGGGGGCGCGGACGAGCAGTACTTC. This translates into CASTAGGADEQYF.

J is TRBJ2-1 and V is TRBV4-2; 7 nucleotides line up with TRBD2. The CDR3 covers 16 residues. CDR1 and CDR2 (germline): LGHNA, YNFKEQ. The J segment lost 5 bases and the V segment lost 3 bases, leaving 10 bases of the junction unmatched. CDR3 region: CASSQERGVGHNEQFF. The DNA for the CDR3 is TGTGCCAGCAGCCAGGAGCGGGGAGTAGGGCACAATGAGCAGTTCTTC.

V usage is TRBV15 and J usage is TRBJ1-5, with 11 bases fitting TRBD1. The CDR3 is 17 amino acids. In germline, CDR1 is LNHNV, CDR2 YYDKDF (reference sequence). V lost 1 base and J lost 5; bases outside the gene matches: 7. CDR3 coding DNA: TGTGCCACCAGCAGAGTTCGGACAGGGGGCCTTGATCAGCCCCAGCATTTT. Translation gives CATSRVRTGGLDQPQHF.

The rearrangement joins TRBV6-4 to TRBJ1-5; weak D call: TRBD1 (6 bases). In germline, CDR1 is MRHNA, CDR2 SNTAGT. The CDR3 spans 15 residues. Between the trimmed V and J ends, which lost 5 bases and 7 bases, there was a span of 18 bases. The CDR3 DNA sequence: TGTGCCAGCAGTAAGGGGGGGGCAGGTGGGCAGCCCCAGCATTTT. Protein product: CASSKGGAGGQPQHF.

The chain has TRBV14 and TRBJ2-3, with D unresolved. CDR3 length: 14 residues. The V gene's germline CDR1 is SGHDN and CDR2 FVKESK. Trimming removed 2 bases at V and 4 bases at J, with 10 bases between. CDR3 sequence reads: CASSQTLGADTQYF. The CDR3 coding sequence is TGTGCCAGCAGCCAAACGCTCGGTGCAGATACGCAGTATTTT.

The chain is built from TRBV4-2 and TRBJ1-5; D ambiguous. The CDR3 runs to 15 residues. Trimming stripped 0 bases from V and 7 bases from J, with 13 bases between. Germline lookup yields CDR1 LGHNA and CDR2 YNFKEQ. In DNA, the CDR3 is TGTGCCAGCAGCCAAGATTGGACCGGGCTACAGCCCCAGCATTTT. This gives the protein CASSQDWTGLQPQHF.

The chain carries TRBV6-6 and TRBJ2-7, with D perhaps matching TRBD2 (6 bases). The CDR3 is 15 residues long. Trimming left V 0 bases short and J 5 bases short, with 14 bases between. Germline V gives CDR1 MNHNY, CDR2 SVGAGI (reference sequence). The CDR3: CASSYSGGRGDEQYF. In nucleotides, the CDR3 is TGTGCCAGCAGTTACTCAGGAGGGAGAGGGGACGAGCAGTACTTC.

There are a few counts of this clone. The chain carries TRBV27 and TRBJ1-2; 7 nucleotides match TRBD1. V shed 6 bases and J 2 bases; nucleotides not matched to a gene: 6. Germline V gives CDR1 MNHEY, CDR2 SMNVEV (reference sequence). CDR3 length equals 14 residues. CDR3 sequence (DNA): TGTGCCAGCAGCAGGCCGGGACAGAACTATGGCTACACCTTC. It specifies CASSRPGQNYGYTF.

V usage is TRBV5-1 and J usage is TRBJ2-1; no firm D call. V was clipped by 1 base and J by 0 bases, with 8 bases between them. In germline, CDR1 is SGHRS, CDR2 YFSETQ. The CDR3 is 15 residues long. CDR3 amino acids: CASSLLDTSYNEQFF. In nucleotides, the CDR3 is TGCGCCAGCAGCTTGTTAGACACCTCCTACAATGAGCAGTTCTTC.

The chain's CDR3 is CTSSPLGRNTEAFF. The CDR3 nucleotides are TGCACCAGCAGCCCGCTCGGAAGAAACACTGAAGCTTTCTTT. The V gene is TRBV1, the J gene TRBJ1-1. TRBV1 is flagged as a pseudogene. The CDR3 contains 14 residues.

The chain couples TRBV5-1 to TRBJ2-2; D perhaps matches TRBD1 (6 bases). The CDR3 sequence is 15 residues long. The V end lost 6 bases, the J end lost 4 bases, and 16 bases lay between the germline ends. Germline CDR1 is SGHRS and CDR2 is YFSETQ. CDR3: CASTTGQAGTGELFF. CDR3 in DNA: TGCGCCAGCACCACAGGGCAGGCGGGCACCGGGGAGCTGTTTTTT.

The chain uses TRBV9 and TRBJ2-7; tentatively, D is TRBD1 (5 bases). The germline V gene has CDR1 SGDLS and CDR2 YYNGEE. Trimming pared 0 bases from V and 0 bases from J, leaving 7 bases between. The CDR3 consists of 14 residues. This chain's CDR3 is CASSVGTRSYEQYF. In DNA form, the CDR3 reads TGTGCCAGCAGCGTAGGGACACGCTCCTACGAGCAGTACTTC.

The rearrangement uses TRBV5-1 and TRBJ1-3; 9 bases agree with TRBD1. CDR1 and CDR2 from the germline V gene are SGHRS and YFSETQ. J lost 2 bases, V lost 1 base, and 7 bases had no gene match. The CDR3 is 17 amino acids. The CDR3 loop reads CASSLLLGTGTGNTIYF. The CDR3 DNA sequence: TGCGCCAGCAGCTTGTTACTCGGGACAGGGACTGGAAACACCATATATTTT.

The rearrangement joins TRBV30 to TRBJ2-1; 12 nucleotides line up with TRBD2. The CDR3 is 20 residues long. The ends lost 3 bases at V and 7 bases at J; junction bases unmatched: 22. CDR1 is GTSNPN, CDR2 SVGIG, per germline (reference sequence). CDR3 residues: CAWRVRTGGRRTSGRNEQFF. In DNA form, the CDR3 reads TGTGCCTGGAGGGTTAGAACAGGGGGAAGAAGAACTAGCGGGAGGAATGAGCAGTTCTTC.

The V gene is TRBV5-1, the J gene TRBJ2-1, with D hard to call. The CDR3 contains 15 residues. Germline-derived CDR1 and CDR2 are SGHRS and YFSETQ. The V gene lost 3 bases and the J gene lost 5 bases, with 15 bases spanning the gap. Here the CDR3 DNA reads TGCGCCAGCAGCTCCGCCGCGGACGGTGACAATGAGCAGTTCTTC. Its translation: CASSSAADGDNEQFF.

The genes are TRBV7-2 and TRBJ2-5; the D gene is possibly TRBD2 (6 bases). The V gene lost 4 bases and the J gene lost 4 bases, with 13 bases spanning the gap. This CDR3 region has 14 residues. Per germline, CDR1 SGHTA and CDR2 FQGNSA. In DNA, the CDR3 is TGTGCCAGCAGCTACAACCCAGCGGGAGAGACCCAGTACTTC. Amino acids: CASSYNPAGETQYF.

The V call is TRBV5-1, the J call TRBJ2-3; a possible D gene is TRBD1 (5 bases). Between the trimmed V and J ends, which lost 4 bases and 7 bases, there was a span of 7 bases. Germline V CDR1 and CDR2: SGHRS, YFSETQ. This CDR3 spans 11 amino acids. CDR3 DNA: TGCGCCAGCAGCGGGGCGAATACGCAGTATTTT. This encodes CASSGANTQYF.

CDR3 nucleotides: TGTGCCAGCAGCTTGGCCCACATCGGGCTCCAGAACTATGGCTACACCTTC. Protein sequence: CASSLAHIGLQNYGYTF. V gene TRBV7-9 combines with J gene TRBJ1-2; D unclear. Germline-derived CDR1 and CDR2 are SEHNR and FQNEAQ (reference sequence). The CDR3 is made up of 17 amino acids. V lost 3 bases and J 2 bases, leaving 19 bases between the germline ends.

About this clone: Compared with germline, one end of the junction differs, possibly owing to a read error. The chain links TRBV19 to TRBJ1-6; no clear D gene. Germline V lookup: CDR1 LNHDA, CDR2 SQIVND (reference sequence). The CDR3 is 15 residues long. CDR3: CASMTVYPNNSSLHF. For the CDR3, the DNA is TGTGCCAGTATGACGGTATATCCGAATAATTCATCCCTCCACTTT.

The sample holds a few counts of this clone. The chain is built from TRBV10-2 and TRBJ1-2; no clear D. This CDR3 spans 13 amino acids. V was clipped by 2 bases and J by 2 bases, with 6 bases between them. Germline loops: CDR1 WSHSY, CDR2 SAAADI. CDR3 in amino acids: CASSEGRNYGYTF. CDR3 DNA: TGCGCCAGCAGTGAGGGGAGGAACTATGGCTACACCTTC.

The V call is TRBV28, the J call TRBJ2-2; 13 nucleotides align to TRBD2. The J segment lost 6 bases and the V segment lost 6 bases, leaving 7 bases of the junction unmatched. Germline lookup yields CDR1 MDHEN and CDR2 SYDVKM. The CDR3 totals 16 residues. CDR3 residues: CASSIRLAGGSGELFF. In nucleotides, the CDR3 is TGTGCCAGCAGCATTAGACTAGCGGGGGGATCCGGGGAGCTGTTTTTT.

The chain couples TRBV10-1 to TRBJ2-5; a weak D match, TRBD2 (5 bases). This CDR3 contains 13 residues. Germline V gene data show CDR1 as WNHNN and CDR2 as SYGVQD (reference sequence). V lost 3 bases and J 7 bases, leaving 12 bases between the germline ends. The CDR3 nucleotides read TGCGCCAGCAGTGAATCGGTAGGAGGGACCCAGTACTTC. Translated, it gives CASSESVGGTQYF.

The V gene is TRBV30, the J gene TRBJ1-4; D not resolved. V lost 4 bases to trimming and J lost 8 bases, with 14 bases between them. Looked up from germline, CDR1 is GTSNPN and CDR2 is SVGIG (reference sequence). The length of the CDR3 is 13 residues. The CDR3 loop is CAWTPLHLEKLFF. The CDR3 DNA reads as TGTGCCTGGACACCTCTACACTTGGAAAAACTGTTTTTT.

The chain has TRBV5-1 and TRBJ2-3, with 8 nucleotides matching TRBD2. This CDR3 is 23 amino acids long. Germline V gene data show CDR1 as SGHRS and CDR2 as YFSETQ. Trimming took 6 bases from V and 2 from J; bases not matched to a gene: 32. Here the CDR3 DNA reads TGCGCCAGCAAAACAGAGCGGGAGAAACAGCCAGCGGGTAAGTTGGCCCTCACAGATACGCAGTATTTT. Amino acid sequence: CASKTEREKQPAGKLALTDTQYF.